This T cell receptor (beta chain) was captured by sequencing in a study of shared clonotypes between healthy human individuals (dated by TCRdb to 2018 to 2020). Regarding the research as a whole: Three men and two women, aged 18 to 49 years, made up the cohort. The study deeply sequenced blood TCR repertoires of about 5 healthy adults to estimate repertoire size and the extent of clonotype sharing between individuals. To increase sequencing depth and limit assay-specific biases, TCR repertoire library preparation and sequencing were carried out by different laboratories using diverse techniques. For each donor, CD4 naive and CD4 memory were each given three plates, CD8 naive was given two plates, and CD8 memory was given one plate. Each donor's leukapheresis produced roughly between roughly 0.85 and 9.5 billion PBMCs.

Donors were healthy HIV-negative adults with no recently reported acute infections or vaccinations. Only Caucasian adults living in Nashville, Tennessee, USA were represented among the donors. CD8 memory samples consisted of magnetically selected CD45RO+ cells combined with CCR7-negative CD45RA+ effector memory (TemRA) cells. After blood collection by leukapheresis, PBMCs were isolated using Ficoll-Histopaque density gradient centrifugation and then cryopreserved in the vapor phase of liquid nitrogen. Analytical flow cytometry was used to check the purity and quantity of each magnetically sorted T cell population. Genomic DNA was isolated from each sorted fraction and quantified by UV absorbance on a Nanodrop 2000c. V trim: 8 bases; J trim: 6 bases; unmatched bases: 11. From cysteine to phenylalanine, the CDR3 is 14 amino acids long. Kept here is only the CDR3 DNA, which spans 42 bases and is read in frame from base 1. CDR1 and CDR2 are read off the germline V gene (reference sequence) as MNHEY and SMNVEV.

TCR CDR3 regions were amplified from genomic DNA by multiplex PCR using the deep immunoSEQ assay. Extracted genomic DNA from each cell subset was spread evenly across all wells of several immunoSEQ 96-well plates, with each plate serving as a replicate. For sorted subsets, roughly 200 ng genomic DNA, equal to tens of thousands of T cell genomes, was loaded into each replicate PCR. Purified libraries were quantified with a Qubit 3.0 fluorometer, sized on a Bioanalyzer 2100, and re-quantified with the KAPA Library Quantification kit. A separate single-read 150-cycle Illumina NextSeq 550 flow cell was used to sequence each immunoSEQ 96-well plate. As for the original processing: Because only junctional sequences without quality scores were contained in the immunoSEQ output, filtering matching that applied to full-length reads could not be performed. To assign V/J genes and CDR3, sequences were annotated against IMGT germline references using PyIR, a Python wrapper for IgBLAST v1.9. Reads were removed for weak V/J assignments (E-value above 1e-6), missing CDR3, stop codons, out-of-frame junctions, or ambiguous translated residues. V3J clonotypes were defined by identical inferred V gene, J gene, and CDR3 amino acid sequence. Percentage overlap between repertoires was computed as shared unique clonotypes divided by the size of the smaller repertoire. RTK rarefaction, the Chao1 estimator, and Recon v2.1 estimates of unobserved clonotypes were used to assess repertoire richness. OLGA was used to compute generation probabilities for all TCRbeta clonotypes that the gDNA method yielded from a handful of donors. TCRdb's version of the immuneACCESS table is confined to in-frame rearrangements and falls short of the full clone set. An unresolved V gene accounts for under half of the shortfall where checked; the remainder is of unknown origin. V, J and clone size were drawn from that table, and D and trimming were deduced from the DNA. This sample has approximately 400,000 clones in its table, and just over 95% of those were observed once. The top ten constitute around 0.29% of the sample.

Broad study findings and their caveats: Larger estimated clonotype richness was generally found for naive subsets than for memory subsets. Clonotypes shared by all four sorted-subset donors showed higher generation probabilities than non-shared clonotypes. Only blood was sampled, and tissue TCR repertoires likely differ from those in blood. Rarefaction of sorted-subset datasets indicated incomplete sequencing despite the large sequencing depth. About 5% of naive CD4, 3% to 4% of naive CD8, approximately 2.2% of memory CD4, and approximately 0.39% of memory CD8 clonotypes were shared across four donors. Pairwise subsampling indicated that sequencing depth was expected to affect the degree of clonotype sharing among donors. The small number of donors limited the genetic and exposure-history diversity represented.

About this clone itself: The specificity of this receptor is unknown. Per-base quality was not reported, and no clone a single base away is much larger than it.

The V and J genes are TRBV27 and TRBJ2-7, and 9 junctional nucleotides match TRBD2. What was sequenced was memory CD8+ T cells sorted from blood. Sample cell subset or site, as interpreted from the label and publication: CD45RO+ cells pooled with CCR7-negative TemRA cells. The clonotype was recovered from a man aged 25-45 years in good health. The DNA sequence is given as TGTGCCAGCGGGGGTGGCGGGAGGGCCGGCGAGCAGTACTTC. This yields the protein CASGGGGRAGEQYF.